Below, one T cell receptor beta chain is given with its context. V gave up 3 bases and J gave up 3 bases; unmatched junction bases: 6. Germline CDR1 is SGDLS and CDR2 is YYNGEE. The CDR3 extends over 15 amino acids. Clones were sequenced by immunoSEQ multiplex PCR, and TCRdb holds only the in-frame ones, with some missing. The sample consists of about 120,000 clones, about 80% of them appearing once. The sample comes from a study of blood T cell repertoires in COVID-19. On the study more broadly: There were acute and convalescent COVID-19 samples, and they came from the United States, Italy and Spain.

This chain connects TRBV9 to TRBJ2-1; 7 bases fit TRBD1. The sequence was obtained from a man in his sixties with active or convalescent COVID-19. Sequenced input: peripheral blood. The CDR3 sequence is CASSGTGTDYNEQFF. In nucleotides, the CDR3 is TGTGCCAGCAGCGGGACCGGGACAGACTACAATGAGCAGTTCTTC.